The rows below give T cell receptor beta chains drawn from one sample of a study of blood T cell repertoires in COVID-19. Profiling relied on immunoSEQ multiplex PCR, and the TCRdb table lists in-frame clones only, not all of them. The sample consists of about 430,000 clones, roughly 88% of them appearing once. Sequenced material: PBMCs or T cells enriched from blood (not recorded which). The receptor set was obtained from a woman younger than 30 who had been exposed to COVID-19. Each CDR3 is given with its conserved first and last residue. The D gene is left open where the match is weak. A row's size may be missing; if present it is once, few, many or a size class.

J gene: TRBJ1-1; clone size: NA; V gene: TRBV18; D gene: NA; CDR3 protein: CASSPLETGEAFF; CDR3 DNA: TGTGCCAGCTCACCATTGGAAACAGGGGAAGCTTTCTTT
J gene: TRBJ1-3; clone size: NA; V gene: TRBV19; D gene: NA; CDR3 protein: CASMTLRWGSIGPGNTIYF; CDR3 DNA: TGTGCCAGTATGACTCTCAGATGGGGCTCAATCGGACCTGGAAACACCATATATTTT
J gene: TRBJ1-5; clone size: NA; V gene: TRBV28; D gene: TRBD1; CDR3 protein: CASSLGTESNQPQHF; CDR3 DNA: TGTGCCAGCAGTTTAGGGACAGAAAGCAATCAGCCCCAGCATTTT
J gene: TRBJ1-1; clone size: few; V gene: TRBV18; D gene: NA; CDR3 protein: CASSPRTFSNTEAFF; CDR3 DNA: TGTGCCAGCTCACCGCGGACATTTTCGAACACTGAAGCTTTCTTT
J gene: TRBJ2-7; clone size: once; V gene: TRBV7-2; D gene: TRBD1; CDR3 protein: CASSLARTGAYYEQYF; CDR3 DNA: TGTGCCAGCAGCTTGGCAAGGACAGGGGCGTATTACGAGCAGTACTTC
J gene: TRBJ2-1; clone size: NA; V gene: TRBV29-1; D gene: TRBD1; CDR3 protein: CSVEKGTANNEQFF; CDR3 DNA: TGCAGCGTCGAAAAGGGGACAGCAAACAATGAGCAGTTCTTC
J gene: TRBJ1-1; clone size: NA; V gene: TRBV27; D gene: TRBD1; CDR3 protein: CASSPGGNTEAFF; CDR3 DNA: TGTGCCAGCAGTCCAGGGGGAAACACTGAAGCTTTCTTT
J gene: TRBJ1-1; clone size: NA; V gene: TRBV6-5; D gene: NA; CDR3 protein: CASRTTEAFF; CDR3 DNA: TGTGCCAGCAGGACAACTGAAGCTTTCTTT
J gene: TRBJ2-5; clone size: once; V gene: TRBV7-9; D gene: NA; CDR3 protein: CASSPDSEETQYF; CDR3 DNA: TGTGCCAGCAGCCCGGACAGCGAAGAGACCCAGTACTTC
J gene: TRBJ2-5; clone size: NA; V gene: TRBV6-5; D gene: TRBD2; CDR3 protein: CASSFPTSGGQETQYF; CDR3 DNA: TGTGCCAGCAGTTTCCCGACTAGCGGGGGCCAAGAGACCCAGTACTTC
J gene: TRBJ1-4; clone size: once; V gene: TRBV28; D gene: NA; CDR3 protein: CASSFRGLPNEKLFF; CDR3 DNA: TGTGCCAGCAGTTTTAGGGGGTTGCCTAATGAAAAACTGTTTTTT
J gene: TRBJ1-1; clone size: NA; V gene: TRBV7-9; D gene: TRBD1; CDR3 protein: CASSLDATGPTEAFF; CDR3 DNA: TGTGCCAGCAGCCTAGATGCGACAGGGCCCACTGAAGCTTTCTTT
J gene: TRBJ2-2; clone size: NA; V gene: TRBV12-5; D gene: NA; CDR3 protein: CASGSEGQLNTGELFF; CDR3 DNA: TGTGCTAGTGGTTCCGAAGGACAATTGAACACCGGGGAGCTGTTTTTT
J gene: TRBJ1-5; clone size: few; V gene: TRBV28; D gene: TRBD1; CDR3 protein: CASSVTGTGYLQPQHF; CDR3 DNA: TGTGCCAGCAGCGTTACCGGGACAGGGTATCTGCAGCCCCAGCATTTT
J gene: TRBJ2-7; clone size: once; V gene: TRBV13; D gene: TRBD2; CDR3 protein: CASSAGAREQYF; CDR3 DNA: TGTGCCAGCTCGGCGGGAGCACGCGAGCAGTACTTC
J gene: TRBJ2-1; clone size: NA; V gene: TRBV6-6; D gene: TRBD1; CDR3 protein: CASRTGQGASYNEQFF; CDR3 DNA: TGTGCCAGCAGGACCGGACAGGGGGCCTCCTACAATGAGCAGTTCTTC
J gene: TRBJ2-3; clone size: NA; V gene: TRBV28; D gene: NA; CDR3 protein: CASREGSTDTQYF; CDR3 DNA: TGTGCCAGCAGGGAGGGGAGCACAGATACGCAGTATTTT
J gene: TRBJ1-4; clone size: NA; V gene: TRBV5-1; D gene: TRBD1; CDR3 protein: CASSYRGPDEKLFF; CDR3 DNA: TGCGCCAGCAGCTACAGGGGACCTGATGAAAAACTGTTTTTT
J gene: TRBJ1-1; clone size: NA; V gene: TRBV6-5; D gene: NA; CDR3 protein: CASSYRGLVDTEAFF; CDR3 DNA: TGTGCCAGCAGTTACCGAGGACTGGTGGACACTGAAGCTTTCTTT
J gene: TRBJ2-3; clone size: NA; V gene: TRBV28; D gene: NA; CDR3 protein: CASSLAGTADTQYF; CDR3 DNA: TGTGCCAGCAGTTTAGCGGGAACCGCAGATACGCAGTATTTT
J gene: TRBJ2-7; clone size: NA; V gene: TRBV4-1; D gene: NA; CDR3 protein: CASSQNRDPSYEQYF; CDR3 DNA: TGCGCCAGCAGCCAAAATCGGGATCCTTCGTACGAGCAGTACTTC
J gene: TRBJ1-3; clone size: NA; V gene: TRBV7-6; D gene: NA; CDR3 protein: CASSLGGSSGNTIYF; CDR3 DNA: TGTGCCAGCAGCTTAGGCGGGAGCTCTGGAAACACCATATATTTT
J gene: TRBJ2-7; clone size: few; V gene: TRBV13; D gene: TRBD2; CDR3 protein: CASSRGLTISYEQYF; CDR3 DNA: TGTGCCAGCAGCAGGGGACTAACGATCTCCTACGAGCAGTACTTC
J gene: TRBJ1-5; clone size: few; V gene: TRBV19; D gene: TRBD1; CDR3 protein: CASREQGYQPQHF; CDR3 DNA: TGTGCCAGTAGGGAACAGGGGTATCAGCCCCAGCATTTT
J gene: TRBJ1-4; clone size: NA; V gene: TRBV19; D gene: NA; CDR3 protein: CASSISGAGEKLFF; CDR3 DNA: TGTGCCAGTAGTATATCAGGGGCCGGAGAAAAACTGTTTTTT
J gene: TRBJ2-7; clone size: NA; V gene: TRBV19; D gene: TRBD1; CDR3 protein: CASSNHDRVERHEQYF; CDR3 DNA: TGTGCCAGTAGTAACCACGACAGGGTCGAGCGCCACGAGCAGTACTTC
J gene: TRBJ2-2; clone size: NA; V gene: TRBV3-1/TRBV3-2; D gene: NA; CDR3 protein: CASSQGPLNTGELFF; CDR3 DNA: TGTGCCAGCAGCCAAGGCCCACTGAACACCGGGGAGCTGTTTTTT
J gene: TRBJ2-7; clone size: NA; V gene: TRBV28; D gene: TRBD2; CDR3 protein: CASSGRGGSREQYF; CDR3 DNA: TGTGCCAGCAGTGGGAGGGGTGGAAGTCGGGAGCAGTACTTC
J gene: TRBJ2-7; clone size: NA; V gene: TRBV28; D gene: TRBD2; CDR3 protein: CASRTSGRVSSYEQYF; CDR3 DNA: TGTGCCAGCAGGACTAGCGGGAGAGTCAGCTCCTACGAGCAGTACTTC
J gene: TRBJ2-1; clone size: NA; V gene: TRBV28; D gene: NA; CDR3 protein: CASSLSLAEQFF; CDR3 DNA: TGTGCCAGCAGTTTATCCCTAGCGGAGCAGTTCTTC
J gene: TRBJ1-1; clone size: NA; V gene: TRBV2; D gene: TRBD1; CDR3 protein: CATGQGGLDTEAFF; CDR3 DNA: TGTGCCACCGGACAGGGGGGATTGGACACTGAAGCTTTCTTT
J gene: TRBJ1-6; clone size: NA; V gene: TRBV6-5; D gene: NA; CDR3 protein: CASSREFNSPLHF; CDR3 DNA: TGTGCCAGCAGCCGGGAGTTTAATTCACCCCTCCACTTT
J gene: TRBJ2-1; clone size: NA; V gene: TRBV11-2; D gene: TRBD2; CDR3 protein: CASTSDPGGYNEQFF; CDR3 DNA: TGTGCCAGCACCTCCGACCCGGGAGGCTACAATGAGCAGTTCTTC
J gene: TRBJ2-1; clone size: NA; V gene: TRBV6-8; D gene: NA; CDR3 protein: CASNWTKPRAYNEQFF; CDR3 DNA: TGTGCCAGCAACTGGACCAAGCCGAGGGCATACAATGAGCAGTTCTTC
J gene: TRBJ2-1; clone size: NA; V gene: TRBV15; D gene: NA; CDR3 protein: CATSRAIQGPERQFF; CDR3 DNA: TGTGCCACCAGCAGAGCGATACAGGGTCCGGAGAGGCAGTTCTTC
J gene: TRBJ1-4; clone size: once; V gene: TRBV19; D gene: NA; CDR3 protein: CASAGQGVEKLFF; CDR3 DNA: TGTGCCAGCGCCGGGCAAGGGGTCGAAAAACTGTTTTTT
J gene: TRBJ2-7; clone size: NA; V gene: TRBV29-1; D gene: TRBD2; CDR3 protein: CSVRGEYEQYF; CDR3 DNA: TGCAGCGTTCGGGGGGAGTACGAGCAGTACTTC
J gene: TRBJ2-7; clone size: NA; V gene: TRBV27; D gene: TRBD1; CDR3 protein: CASSLVGTGTVYEQYF; CDR3 DNA: TGTGCCAGCAGTTTAGTAGGGACAGGGACAGTATACGAGCAGTACTTC
J gene: TRBJ1-4; clone size: NA; V gene: TRBV7-8; D gene: TRBD1; CDR3 protein: CASSLRGRGEKLFF; CDR3 DNA: TGTGCCAGCAGCTTAAGGGGGCGCGGGGAAAAACTGTTTTTT
J gene: TRBJ1-5; clone size: NA; V gene: TRBV3-1/TRBV3-2; D gene: NA; CDR3 protein: CASSQSEFPNQPQHF; CDR3 DNA: TGTGCCAGCAGCCAATCCGAGTTCCCAAATCAGCCCCAGCATTTT
J gene: TRBJ2-7; clone size: NA; V gene: TRBV6-6; D gene: TRBD2; CDR3 protein: CASSYKRESSEQYF; CDR3 DNA: TGTGCCAGCAGTTACAAGCGGGAGTCCAGCGAGCAGTACTTC
J gene: TRBJ2-1; clone size: NA; V gene: TRBV7-7; D gene: TRBD2; CDR3 protein: CASSLGAASGMSYNEQFF; CDR3 DNA: TGTGCCAGCAGCTTAGGGGCGGCTAGCGGGATGTCCTACAATGAGCAGTTCTTC
J gene: TRBJ2-3; clone size: NA; V gene: TRBV9; D gene: NA; CDR3 protein: CASSVGGFHTDTQYF; CDR3 DNA: TGTGCCAGCAGCGTCGGCGGGTTTCACACAGATACGCAGTATTTT
J gene: TRBJ1-1; clone size: NA; V gene: TRBV6-5; D gene: TRBD1; CDR3 protein: CASEDRGRRDTEAFF; CDR3 DNA: TGTGCCAGCGAAGACAGGGGGCGCAGGGACACTGAAGCTTTCTTT
J gene: TRBJ2-1; clone size: NA; V gene: TRBV11-2; D gene: NA; CDR3 protein: CASSLGRANEQFF; CDR3 DNA: TGTGCCAGCAGCTTAGGGAGAGCCAATGAGCAGTTCTTC
J gene: TRBJ1-5; clone size: NA; V gene: TRBV25-1; D gene: NA; CDR3 protein: CASSGMGGPEGNQPQHF; CDR3 DNA: TGTGCCAGCAGCGGAATGGGAGGGCCGGAGGGCAATCAGCCCCAGCATTTT
J gene: TRBJ1-5; clone size: NA; V gene: TRBV6-1; D gene: NA; CDR3 protein: CASSEALLRGNQPQHF; CDR3 DNA: TGTGCCAGCAGTGAAGCGCTTCTCAGGGGCAATCAGCCCCAGCATTTT
J gene: TRBJ1-2; clone size: NA; V gene: TRBV6-5; D gene: NA; CDR3 protein: CASSYSGEDYGYTF; CDR3 DNA: TGTGCCAGCAGTTACTCCGGTGAAGACTATGGCTACACCTTC
J gene: TRBJ2-3; clone size: NA; V gene: TRBV9; D gene: TRBD2; CDR3 protein: CASSAGLAGGLSDTQYF; CDR3 DNA: TGTGCCAGCAGCGCGGGACTAGCGGGGGGGCTGTCCGATACGCAGTATTTT
J gene: TRBJ1-5; clone size: NA; V gene: TRBV28; D gene: TRBD1; CDR3 protein: CASSDDRGVNQPQHF; CDR3 DNA: TGTGCCAGCAGCGACGACAGGGGGGTGAATCAGCCCCAGCATTTT
J gene: TRBJ1-1; clone size: NA; V gene: TRBV29-1; D gene: NA; CDR3 protein: CSTGGLSTSEAFF; CDR3 DNA: TGCAGCACCGGAGGGTTGAGCACATCTGAAGCTTTCTTT
J gene: TRBJ2-7; clone size: NA; V gene: TRBV28; D gene: TRBD1; CDR3 protein: CATERDRALRNEQYF; CDR3 DNA: TGTGCCACCGAACGGGACAGGGCCCTAAGGAACGAGCAGTACTTC
J gene: TRBJ2-1; clone size: NA; V gene: TRBV29-1; D gene: TRBD2; CDR3 protein: CSVETSGSSYNEQFF; CDR3 DNA: TGCAGCGTGGAGACTAGCGGGAGCTCCTACAATGAGCAGTTCTTC
J gene: TRBJ2-7; clone size: NA; V gene: TRBV3-1/TRBV3-2; D gene: TRBD1; CDR3 protein: CASSQRAGQGVKGQYF; CDR3 DNA: TGTGCCAGCAGCCAAAGGGCGGGACAGGGTGTGAAAGGACAGTACTTC
J gene: TRBJ2-7; clone size: NA; V gene: TRBV19; D gene: NA; CDR3 protein: CASMEQGSYEQYF; CDR3 DNA: TGTGCCAGTATGGAACAGGGATCTTACGAGCAGTACTTC